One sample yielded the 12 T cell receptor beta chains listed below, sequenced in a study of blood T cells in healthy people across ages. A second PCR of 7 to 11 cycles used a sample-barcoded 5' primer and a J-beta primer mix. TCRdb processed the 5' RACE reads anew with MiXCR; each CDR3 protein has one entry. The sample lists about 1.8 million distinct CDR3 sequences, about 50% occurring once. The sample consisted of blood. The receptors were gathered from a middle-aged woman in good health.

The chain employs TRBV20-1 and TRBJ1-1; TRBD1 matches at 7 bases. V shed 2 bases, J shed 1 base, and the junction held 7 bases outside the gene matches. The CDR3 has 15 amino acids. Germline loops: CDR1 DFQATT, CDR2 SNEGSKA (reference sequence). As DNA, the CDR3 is TGCAGTGCTAGACCCTCGGACAGGCCGAACACTGAAGCTTTCTTT. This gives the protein CSARPSDRPNTEAFF.

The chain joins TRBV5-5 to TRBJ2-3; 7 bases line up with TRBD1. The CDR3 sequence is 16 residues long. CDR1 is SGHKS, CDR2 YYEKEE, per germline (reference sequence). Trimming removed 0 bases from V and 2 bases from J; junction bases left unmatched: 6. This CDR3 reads CASSLGLGQYTDTQYF. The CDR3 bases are TGTGCCAGCAGCTTGGGGTTGGGACAGTACACAGATACGCAGTATTTT.

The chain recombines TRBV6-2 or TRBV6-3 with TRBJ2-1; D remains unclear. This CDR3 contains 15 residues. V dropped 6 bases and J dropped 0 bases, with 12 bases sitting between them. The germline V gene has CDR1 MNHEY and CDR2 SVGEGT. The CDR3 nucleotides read TGTGCCAGCAGCTGGATTCAGAGCTCCTACAATGAGCAGTTCTTC. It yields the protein CASSWIQSSYNEQFF.

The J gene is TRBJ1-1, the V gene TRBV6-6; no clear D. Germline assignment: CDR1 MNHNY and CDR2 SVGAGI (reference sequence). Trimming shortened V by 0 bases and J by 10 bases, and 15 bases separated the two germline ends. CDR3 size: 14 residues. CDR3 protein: CASSYSTWGLGAFF. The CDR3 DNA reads TGTGCCAGCAGTTACTCGACATGGGGATTAGGAGCTTTCTTT.

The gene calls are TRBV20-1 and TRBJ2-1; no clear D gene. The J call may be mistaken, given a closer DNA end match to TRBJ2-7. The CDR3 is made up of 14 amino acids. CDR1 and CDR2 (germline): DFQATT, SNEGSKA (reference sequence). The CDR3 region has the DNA TGCAGTGCTAGAGAGGGCGGCGGCTACAATGAGCAGTACTTC. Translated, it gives CSAREGGGYNEQYF.

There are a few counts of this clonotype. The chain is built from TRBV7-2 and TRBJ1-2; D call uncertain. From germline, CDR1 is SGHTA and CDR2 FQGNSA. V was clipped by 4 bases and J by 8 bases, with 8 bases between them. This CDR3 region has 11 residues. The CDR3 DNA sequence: TGTGCCAGCAGCTCGACCTGGGGCTACACCTTC. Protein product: CASSSTWGYTF. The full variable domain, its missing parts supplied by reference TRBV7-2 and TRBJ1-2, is GAGVSQSPSNKVTEKGKDVELRCDPISGHTALYWYRQSLGQGLEFLIYFQGNSAPDKSGLPSDRFSAERTGGSVSTLTIQRTQQEDSAVYLCASSSTWGYTFGSGTRLTVV.

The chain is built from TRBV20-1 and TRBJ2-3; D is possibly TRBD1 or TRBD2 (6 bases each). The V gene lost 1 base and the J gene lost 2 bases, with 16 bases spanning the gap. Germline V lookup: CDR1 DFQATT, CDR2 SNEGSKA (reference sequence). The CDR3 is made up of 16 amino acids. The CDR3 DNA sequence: TGCAGTGCTAGAGTCGTTGAGGGGGGCAACACAGATACGCAGTATTTT. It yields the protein CSARVVEGGNTDTQYF.

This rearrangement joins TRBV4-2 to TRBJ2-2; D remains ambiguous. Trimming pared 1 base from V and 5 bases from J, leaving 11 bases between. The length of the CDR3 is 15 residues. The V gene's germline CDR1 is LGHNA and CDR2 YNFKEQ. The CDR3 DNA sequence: TGTGCCAGCAGCCAAGTGAACAGCGAAACCGGGGAGCTGTTTTTT. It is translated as CASSQVNSETGELFF.

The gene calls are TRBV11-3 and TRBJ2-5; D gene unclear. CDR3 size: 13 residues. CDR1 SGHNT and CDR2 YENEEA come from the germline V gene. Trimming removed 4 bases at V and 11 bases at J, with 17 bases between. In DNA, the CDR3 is TGTGCCAGCAGCTCCGGACCGGTAGAGGAGCAGTACTTC. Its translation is CASSSGPVEEQYF. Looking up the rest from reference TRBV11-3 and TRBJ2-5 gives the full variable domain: EAGVVQSPRYKIIEKKQPVAFWCNPISGHNTLYWYLQNLGQGPELLIRYENEEAVDDSQLPKDRFSAERLKGVDSTLKIQPAELGDSAVYLCASSSGPVEEQYFGPGTRLLVL.

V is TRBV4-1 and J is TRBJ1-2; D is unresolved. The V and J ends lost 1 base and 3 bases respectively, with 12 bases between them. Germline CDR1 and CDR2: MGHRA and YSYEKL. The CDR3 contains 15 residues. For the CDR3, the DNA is TGCGCCAGCAGCCAAGTTGGATTCGGCTACTATGGCTACACCTTC. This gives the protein CASSQVGFGYYGYTF.

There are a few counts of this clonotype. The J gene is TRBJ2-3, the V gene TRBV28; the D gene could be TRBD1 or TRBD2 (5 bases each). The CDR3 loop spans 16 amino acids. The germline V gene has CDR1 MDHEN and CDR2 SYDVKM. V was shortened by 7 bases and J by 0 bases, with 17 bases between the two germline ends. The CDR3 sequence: CASNPSGDRSTDTQYF. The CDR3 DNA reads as TGTGCCAGCAATCCCTCTGGGGACCGTAGCACAGATACGCAGTATTTT.

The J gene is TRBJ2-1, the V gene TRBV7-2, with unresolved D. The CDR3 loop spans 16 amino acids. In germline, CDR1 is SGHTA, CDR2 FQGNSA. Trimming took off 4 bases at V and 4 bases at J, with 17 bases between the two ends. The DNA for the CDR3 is TGTGCCAGCAGCTCCGTGGCGGCGGTCGGGTACAATGAGCAGTTCTTC. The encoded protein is CASSSVAAVGYNEQFF.